A selection of T cell receptor beta chains follows, all from one sample in a study of chemoradiotherapy in HPV16-positive cancers. Profiled with immunoSEQ multiplex PCR; TCRdb holds only in-frame clones, not every one. The table shows approximately 10,000 clones, with more than 70% occurring only once. The material sequenced was blood, taken from a patient who underwent chemoradiotherapy. All receptors derive from a human donor with HPV-associated anogenital cancer. Each CDR3 is given with its conserved first and last residue. D genes are given only for firm matches. Size is omitted from some rows. Given values are once, few, many or a class for expanded clones.

V	length	J	D	size	CDR3	DNA
TRBV7-9	11	TRBJ1-1	.	.	CASSFDRKAFF	TGTGCCAGCAGCTTCGACAGGAAAGCTTTCTTT
TRBV15	13	TRBJ2-1	.	.	CATSGGAVAEQFF	TGTGCCACCAGCGGGGGGGCTGTGGCTGAGCAGTTCTTC
TRBV15	12	TRBJ1-1	.	.	CATSKGNAEAFF	TGTGCCACCAGTAAGGGGAATGCTGAAGCTTTCTTT
TRBV11-2	13	TRBJ2-5	.	.	CASSLASWETQYF	TGTGCCAGCAGCTTAGCCTCTTGGGAGACCCAGTACTTC
TRBV4-1	17	TRBJ1-4	.	.	CASSDLYGREGGEKLFF	TGCGCCAGCAGTGACCTATATGGACGAGAGGGCGGTGAAAAACTGTTTTTT
TRBV30	13	TRBJ2-1	TRBD2	once	CAWSVGELALKFF	TGTGCCTGGAGTGTCGGTGAACTAGCGTTAAAGTTCTTC
TRBV6-5	13	TRBJ1-1	.	.	CASTLKGNTEAFF	TGTGCCAGCACTTTGAAGGGGAACACTGAAGCTTTCTTT
TRBV7-9	14	TRBJ1-4	.	once	CASTNLATNEKLFF	TGTGCCAGCACTAATCTTGCAACTAATGAAAAACTGTTTTTT
TRBV6-5	14	TRBJ1-4	.	.	CASSRPGEGEKLFF	TGTGCCAGCAGTCGGCCAGGGGAAGGTGAAAAACTGTTTTTT
TRBV5-1	14	TRBJ2-1	TRBD2	.	CASSLSGGDNEQFF	TGCGCCAGCAGCTTAAGCGGGGGGGACAATGAGCAGTTCTTC
TRBV5-6	17	TRBJ2-3	TRBD2	.	CASSLLSARGGPDTQYF	TGTGCCAGCAGCTTGCTTTCCGCCCGGGGGGGCCCGGATACGCAGTATTTT
TRBV6-5	15	TRBJ2-7	.	.	CASSQTGMDPYEQYF	TGTGCCAGCAGCCAGACAGGAATGGATCCCTACGAGCAGTACTTC
TRBV9	15	TRBJ2-3	.	.	CASSVEWLRTDTQYF	TGTGCCAGCAGCGTAGAATGGTTGCGCACAGATACGCAGTATTTT
TRBV7-6	15	TRBJ1-1	.	.	CASSLPTGGITEAFF	TGTGCCAGCAGCCTCCCGACAGGAGGGATCACTGAAGCTTTCTTT
TRBV13	13	TRBJ2-5	.	.	CASSLGRIETQYF	TGTGCCAGCAGCTTGGGCAGGATAGAGACCCAGTACTTC
TRBV11-2	14	TRBJ2-7	.	.	CASSFQPGSYEQYF	TGTGCCAGCAGCTTCCAGCCCGGATCCTACGAGCAGTACTTC
TRBV7-9	16	TRBJ1-4	.	.	CASSFFRGPPNEKLFF	TGTGCCAGCAGCTTTTTTAGGGGACCGCCTAATGAAAAACTGTTTTTT
TRBV4-2	15	TRBJ2-1	TRBD2	.	CASSQDGGAYNEQFF	TGTGCCAGCAGCCAAGACGGGGGGGCCTACAATGAGCAGTTCTTC
TRBV27	14	TRBJ2-1	TRBD2	.	CAARTSGGNNEQFF	TGTGCCGCCAGGACTAGCGGGGGAAACAATGAGCAGTTCTTC
TRBV11-2	18	TRBJ2-2	TRBD1	.	CASSLEGPGQANTGELFF	TGTGCCAGCAGCTTAGAAGGGCCGGGACAGGCGAACACCGGGGAGCTGTTTTTT
TRBV7-2	13	TRBJ2-5	.	.	CASSFSLRETQYF	TGTGCCAGCAGCTTTTCGCTTCGCGAGACCCAGTACTTC
TRBV27	16	TRBJ1-4	TRBD1	.	CASSFLGQGASEKLFF	TGTGCCAGCAGTTTCCTAGGACAGGGGGCGAGTGAAAAACTGTTTTTT
TRBV9	16	TRBJ1-5	.	.	CASSVGEGGSNQPQHF	TGTGCCAGCAGCGTAGGGGAGGGGGGCAGCAATCAGCCCCAGCATTTT
TRBV29-1	15	TRBJ2-7	.	once	CSVEDWGTVSYEQYF	TGCAGCGTTGAAGATTGGGGCACCGTCTCCTACGAGCAGTACTTC
TRBV7-2	15	TRBJ1-4	.	.	CASSSRAATNEKLFF	TGTGCCAGCAGCTCCCGCGCCGCAACTAATGAAAAACTGTTTTTT